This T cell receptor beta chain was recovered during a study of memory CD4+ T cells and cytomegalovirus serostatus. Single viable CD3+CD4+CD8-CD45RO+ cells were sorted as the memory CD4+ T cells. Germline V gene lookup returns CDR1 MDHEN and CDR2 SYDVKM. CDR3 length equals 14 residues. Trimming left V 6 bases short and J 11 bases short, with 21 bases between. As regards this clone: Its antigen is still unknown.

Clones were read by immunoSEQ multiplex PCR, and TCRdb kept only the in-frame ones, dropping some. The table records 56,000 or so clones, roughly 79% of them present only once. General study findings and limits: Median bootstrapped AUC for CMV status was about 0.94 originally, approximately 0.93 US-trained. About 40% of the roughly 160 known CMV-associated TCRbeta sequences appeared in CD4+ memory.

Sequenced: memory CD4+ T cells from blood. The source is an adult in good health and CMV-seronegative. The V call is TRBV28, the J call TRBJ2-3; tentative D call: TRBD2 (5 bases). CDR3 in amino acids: CASSLAPPGVGQYF. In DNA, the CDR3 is TGTGCCAGCAGCTTAGCCCCCCCCGGGGTCGGGCAGTATTTT. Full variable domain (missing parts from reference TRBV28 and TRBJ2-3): DVKVTQSSRYLVKRTGEKVFLECVQDMDHENMFWYRQDPGLGLRLIYFSYDVKMKEKGDIPEGYSVSREKKERFSLILESASTNQTSMYLCASSLAPPGVGQYFGPGTRLTVL.